These 30 T cell receptor beta chains were all obtained from the same sample, sequenced in a study of human T cells and chemical hapten exposure. From the RACE reads, TCRdb called clonotypes with MiXCR, one entry per CDR3 protein. The sample has about 77,000 distinct CDR3 sequences, 7% to 9.5% seen once. As to time point: healthy volunteer bleed at 6 weeks. Unfractionated whole blood was the source of the extracted total RNA. Sequencing was performed on whole blood. The receptors originated from a female donor in good health. Some clones in this sample may be carry-over from other donors' samples.

A few counts support this clonotype. The J gene is TRBJ2-3, the V gene TRBV12-3 or TRBV12-4, with D tentatively TRBD2 (5 bases). Trimming took off 4 bases at V and 0 bases at J, with 8 bases between the two ends. This CDR3 region has 14 residues. Here the CDR3 reads CASSSGLSTDTQYF. CDR3 nucleotides: TGTGCCAGCAGTTCAGGACTGAGCACAGATACGCAGTATTTT.

V is TRBV6-6 and J is TRBJ1-1; 8 nucleotides agree with TRBD1. Germline V gene data show CDR1 as MNHNY and CDR2 as SVGAGI (reference sequence). This CDR3 region has 13 residues. Trimming at V came to 7 bases and at J to 4 bases, leaving 5 bases not matched to a gene. CDR3 region: CASNTTGGTEAFF. The CDR3 DNA reads as TGTGCCAGCAATACTACAGGGGGCACTGAAGCTTTCTTT.

This clonotype was detected many times. V and J are TRBV7-8 and TRBJ2-2; 8 bases agree with TRBD2. Per the germline V gene, CDR1 is SGHVS and CDR2 is FQNEAQ. The CDR3 totals 16 residues. J lost 2 bases, V lost 4 bases, and 6 bases had no gene match. CDR3 sequence: CASSYRTSYNTGELFF. The CDR3 nucleotides are TGTGCCAGCAGCTACAGGACTAGCTATAACACCGGGGAGCTGTTTTTT.

This clonotype was seen only a few times. The J gene is TRBJ2-2, the V gene TRBV29-1; 10 positions match TRBD1. This CDR3 region has 14 residues. Trimming at V came to 7 bases and at J to 2 bases, leaving 4 bases not matched to a gene. From germline, CDR1 is SQVTM and CDR2 ANQGSEA. The CDR3, as DNA: TGCAGCGGCCGGGACAGGGGAAACACCGGGGAGCTGTTTTTT. It specifies CSGRDRGNTGELFF.

In this sample, this clonotype turned up a few times. This rearrangement joins TRBV7-9 to TRBJ2-3; D is uncertain. This CDR3 contains 11 residues. Germline lookup yields CDR1 SEHNR and CDR2 FQNEAQ (reference sequence). The V end lost 10 bases, the J end lost 13 bases, and 18 bases lay between the germline ends. CDR3 sequence (DNA): TGTGCCATCCCTTCCCCCGGGCCGAAGTATTTT. Protein product: CAIPSPGPKYF.

This clonotype has only a few counts. The J gene is TRBJ2-5, the V gene TRBV7-9; D assignment may be TRBD1 or TRBD2 (5 bases each). V shed 2 bases and J shed 2 bases, with 18 bases lying between them. This CDR3 spans 17 amino acids. CDR1 and CDR2 from the germline V gene are SEHNR and FQNEAQ (reference sequence). The CDR3: CASSLQGGLIIQETQYF. The CDR3 DNA reads TGTGCCAGCAGCTTACAGGGCGGACTCATAATACAAGAGACCCAGTACTTC.

The rearrangement uses TRBV12-3 or TRBV12-4 and TRBJ1-5; D is unresolved. The CDR3 spans 16 residues. V lost 5 bases and J 6 bases, leaving 20 bases between the germline ends. In DNA, the CDR3 is TGTGCCAGCAGTCTCAGGTTAAGGGCTGACGTTCAGCCCCAGCATTTT. Residues: CASSLRLRADVQPQHF.

This clonotype was found many times. V gene TRBV5-6 combines with J gene TRBJ1-2; 7 nucleotides line up with TRBD1. V shed 5 bases and J 4 bases; nucleotides not matched to a gene: 8. Germline assignment: CDR1 SGHDT and CDR2 YYEEEE. CDR3 length equals 14 residues. DNA for the CDR3: TGTGCCAGCAGTGGGTACGGGACAGTCTATGGCTACACCTTC. Residues: CASSGYGTVYGYTF. The complete variable domain, with remaining parts taken from reference TRBV5-6 and TRBJ1-2, reads DAGVTQSPTHLIKTRGQQVTLRCSPKSGHDTVSWYQQALGQGPQFIFQYYEEEERQRGNFPDRFSGHQFPNYSSELNVNALLLGDSALYLCASSGYGTVYGYTFGSGTRLTVV.

This clonotype was seen repeatedly, ten times or more. The chain employs TRBV29-1 and TRBJ2-5, with D perhaps given as TRBD1 or TRBD2 (5 bases each). V shed 7 bases and J shed 3 bases, with 15 bases lying between them. CDR1 and CDR2 (germline): SQVTM, ANQGSEA. The CDR3 is 13 residues long. The CDR3 sequence is CSGEQDKEETQYF. DNA for the CDR3: TGCAGCGGGGAGCAGGACAAAGAAGAGACCCAGTACTTC.

This clonotype showed up just a few times. The chain carries TRBV5-1 and TRBJ1-1; a weak D match, TRBD1 (5 bases). CDR3 length equals 15 residues. The V end lost 7 bases, the J end lost 1 base, and 17 bases lay between the germline ends. The germline CDR1 and CDR2 sequences are SGHRS and YFSETQ. The CDR3 spells CASSRDADSNTEAFF. Here the CDR3 DNA reads TGCGCCAGCTCCCGGGACGCAGACTCGAACACTGAAGCTTTCTTT. The full variable domain, rest sourced from reference TRBV5-1 and TRBJ1-1, is KAGVTQTPRYLIKTRGQQVTLSCSPISGHRSVSWYQQTPGQGLQFLFEYFSETQRNKGNFPGRFSGRQFSNSRSEMNVSTLELGDSALYLCASSRDADSNTEAFFGQGTRLTVV.

This clonotype was recorded many times. The V gene is TRBV29-1, the J gene TRBJ1-1, with 10 bases matching TRBD1. The germline V gene encodes CDR1 SQVTM and CDR2 ANQGSEA. The CDR3 spans 15 residues. J lost 0 bases, V lost 4 bases, and 5 bases had no gene match. In DNA form, the CDR3 reads TGCAGCGTTGGGGGGACAGGGGATCTGAACACTGAAGCTTTCTTT. Amino acid sequence: CSVGGTGDLNTEAFF.

This clonotype was detected ten times or more. The chain employs TRBV7-2 and TRBJ2-7; TRBD2 matches at 7 bases. Germline V gene data show CDR1 as SGHTA and CDR2 as FQGNSA. With 3 bases clipped from V and 2 bases from J, the junction kept 7 bases outside the gene matches. The CDR3 spans 15 residues. Here the CDR3 reads CASSLDPTSPYEQYF. Written as DNA, the CDR3 is TGTGCCAGCAGCTTGGACCCGACTAGCCCCTACGAGCAGTACTTC.

This clonotype was detected many times. This chain uses TRBV11-2 with TRBJ2-1; 9 nucleotides align to TRBD2. The CDR3 runs 15 residues. In germline, CDR1 is SGHAT, CDR2 FQNNGV. V was clipped by 4 bases and J by 5 bases; unmatched bases: 6. The CDR3 DNA follows: TGTGCCAGCAGCTATGAGGGACTAGCCGACAATGAGCAGTTCTTC. This translates into CASSYEGLADNEQFF.

This clonotype was detected many times. The J gene is TRBJ2-7, the V gene TRBV12-3 or TRBV12-4, with 12 bases aligning to TRBD2. V shed 5 bases and J 1 base; nucleotides not matched to a gene: 3. The CDR3 totals 15 residues. The chain's CDR3 is CASSTSGGLSYEQYF. DNA of the CDR3: TGTGCCAGCAGTACTAGCGGGGGGCTATCCTACGAGCAGTACTTC.

In regard to this clonotype: At one boundary the junction diverges from the germline segment, which might be a read error. This chain connects TRBV28 to TRBJ1-4; D unclear. The CDR3 covers 16 residues. Germline CDR1 and CDR2: MDHEN and SYDVKM. CDR3: CASSTSGDTTNDKLFF. The CDR3 DNA reads TGTGCCAGCAGTACGAGTGGCGATACAACTAATGATAAACTGTTTTTT.

Comment on this clonotype: One end of the junction does not line up with germline, which may come from a read error. The chain is built from TRBV7-7 and TRBJ2-1; TRBD2 agrees at 9 bases. In germline, CDR1 is SSHAT, CDR2 FNYEAQ (reference sequence). This CDR3 is built from 17 residues. The CDR3 region is CASSSTSGNAKNNEQFF. CDR3 DNA sequence: TGTGCTAGCAGCTCGACTAGCGGAAATGCTAAGAACAATGAGCAGTTCTTC.

V is TRBV3-1 and J is TRBJ2-5; 11 bases agree with TRBD2. With 4 bases clipped from V and 3 bases from J, the junction kept 7 bases outside the gene matches. Germline values: CDR1 LGHDT, CDR2 YNNKEL (reference sequence). The CDR3 consists of 16 residues. For the CDR3, the DNA is TGTGCCAGCAGCCGGGGGGCTAGCGGGGGGAAAGAGACCCAGTACTTC. Encoded protein: CASSRGASGGKETQYF.

This clonotype turned up a few times. CDR3 sequence: CASSPPGQTQKGNEKLFF. CDR3 coding DNA: TGTGCCAGCAGTCCGCCGGGACAGACCCAAAAAGGGAATGAAAAACTGTTTTTT. This chain joins TRBV7-9 and TRBJ1-4; 7 bases match TRBD1. J was trimmed by 5 bases and V by 6 bases; bases with no gene match: 18. The CDR3 consists of 18 residues. Germline assignment: CDR1 SEHNR and CDR2 FQNEAQ (reference sequence).

This clonotype came up a few times. The chain links TRBV11-2 to TRBJ2-5; D uncertain. Germline CDR1 SGHAT, CDR2 FQNNGV. The CDR3 consists of 14 residues. Trimming took off 2 bases at V and 4 bases at J, with 11 bases between the two ends. The CDR3: CASSLTMGSETQYF. CDR3 DNA: TGTGCCAGCAGCTTAACTATGGGTTCAGAGACCCAGTACTTC.

The chain couples TRBV11-2 to TRBJ2-4; D is undetermined. This CDR3 is 15 amino acids long. Germline lookup yields CDR1 SGHAT and CDR2 FQNNGV. V lost 1 base and J 2 bases, leaving 9 bases between the germline ends. This CDR3 reads CASSLVREPKNIQYF. CDR3 sequence (DNA): TGTGCCAGCAGCTTAGTAAGGGAACCCAAAAACATTCAGTACTTC.

The chain couples TRBV6-1 to TRBJ1-5; tentatively, D is TRBD1 (5 bases). CDR3 length: 15 amino acids. Germline CDR1 is MNHNS and CDR2 is SASEGT. Trimming took off 1 base at V and 5 bases at J, with 12 bases between the two ends. CDR3 bases: TGTGCCAGCAGTGAAGGCAGGGCCCTTTATCAGCCCCAGCATTTT. Its translation: CASSEGRALYQPQHF.

This clonotype came up a few times. The V gene is TRBV12-3 or TRBV12-4, the J gene TRBJ2-3, with 7 bases lining up with TRBD2. V dropped 4 bases and J dropped 3; count of bases not matched to a gene: 10. The CDR3 has 16 amino acids. The CDR3 DNA is TGTGCCAGCAGTTGGGGGGGGGAGGAGAGTACAGATACGCAGTATTTT. Protein: CASSWGGEESTDTQYF.

The rearrangement links TRBV28 to TRBJ2-3; D remains unclear. The CDR3 totals 15 residues. V lost 3 bases, J lost 4 bases, and 14 bases lay in between. CDR1 is MDHEN, CDR2 SYDVKM, per germline. CDR3 sequence: CASSFLQPPPDTQYF. As DNA, the CDR3 is TGTGCCAGCAGTTTCCTCCAACCCCCCCCAGATACGCAGTATTTT.

This clonotype was found many times. This chain joins TRBV6-2 or TRBV6-3 and TRBJ1-1; the D is unclear. V lost 5 bases to trimming and J lost 0 bases, with 13 bases between them. Germline V CDR1 and CDR2: MNHEY, SVGEGT. The CDR3 extends over 15 amino acids. In nucleotides, the CDR3 is TGTGCCAGCAGTGCACACGGATTCCTGAACACTGAAGCTTTCTTT. It encodes CASSAHGFLNTEAFF.

This chain uses TRBV6-1 with TRBJ1-5; perhaps TRBD1 as D (5 bases). Germline V gene lookup returns CDR1 MNHNS and CDR2 SASEGT. Trimming removed 3 bases at V and 5 bases at J, with 8 bases between. The CDR3 totals 13 residues. The CDR3 DNA is TGTGCCAGCAGTGAGGGGGGTCATCAGCCCCAGCATTTT. This translates into CASSEGGHQPQHF.

This clonotype was seen a handful of times. V is TRBV3-1 and J is TRBJ2-1, with 10 bases fitting TRBD2. V was clipped by 1 base and J by 7 bases; unmatched bases: 7. The CDR3 extends over 16 amino acids. Germline CDR1 LGHDT, CDR2 YNNKEL (reference sequence). The chain's CDR3 is CASSQVQRGGGNEQFF. DNA of the CDR3: TGTGCCAGCAGCCAAGTCCAGCGGGGGGGCGGGAATGAGCAGTTCTTC.

This clonotype occurred a few times. J is TRBJ2-3 and V is TRBV7-2, with TRBD2 matching over 7 bases. CDR1 SGHTA and CDR2 FQGNSA come from the germline V gene. The V segment lost 3 bases and the J segment 2 bases; nucleotides outside the gene matches: 20. The CDR3 covers 20 residues. CDR3 residues: CASSFVLEVPGGPLTDTQYF. The CDR3 coding sequence is TGTGCCAGCAGCTTCGTACTGGAGGTGCCGGGGGGTCCTCTCACAGATACGCAGTATTTT.

This clonotype was seen a handful of times. The rearrangement uses TRBV12-3 or TRBV12-4 and TRBJ2-3; D is unresolved. The CDR3 is made up of 14 amino acids. Between the trimmed V and J ends, which lost 0 bases and 3 bases, there was a span of 7 bases. The CDR3 bases are TGTGCCAGCAGTTTAGCGCGGAGAACAGATACGCAGTATTTT. Its protein product is CASSLARRTDTQYF.

This clonotype was seen only once. A clone one base away is much larger, so this may be a read error. The DNA of the CDR3 is TGCGGTGCGGGTGACAGTTGGGCTGGACGAGCTTTCTTT. Amino acid sequence: CGAGDSWAGRAFF. This chain connects TRBV20-1 to TRBJ1-1; D possibly corresponds to TRBD1 (5 bases). Germline V CDR1 and CDR2: DFQATT, SNEGSKA (reference sequence). The CDR3 is 13 amino acids.

This clonotype occurred many times. This chain links TRBV11-2 with TRBJ2-3; no clear D. V was cut by 1 base and J by 6 bases, with 5 bases left in between. The CDR3 is 12 amino acids. Germline CDR1 reads SGHAT; CDR2 reads FQNNGV. The CDR3 spells CASSLVRDTQYF. The CDR3 bases are TGTGCCAGCAGCTTAGTGAGGGATACGCAGTATTTT.